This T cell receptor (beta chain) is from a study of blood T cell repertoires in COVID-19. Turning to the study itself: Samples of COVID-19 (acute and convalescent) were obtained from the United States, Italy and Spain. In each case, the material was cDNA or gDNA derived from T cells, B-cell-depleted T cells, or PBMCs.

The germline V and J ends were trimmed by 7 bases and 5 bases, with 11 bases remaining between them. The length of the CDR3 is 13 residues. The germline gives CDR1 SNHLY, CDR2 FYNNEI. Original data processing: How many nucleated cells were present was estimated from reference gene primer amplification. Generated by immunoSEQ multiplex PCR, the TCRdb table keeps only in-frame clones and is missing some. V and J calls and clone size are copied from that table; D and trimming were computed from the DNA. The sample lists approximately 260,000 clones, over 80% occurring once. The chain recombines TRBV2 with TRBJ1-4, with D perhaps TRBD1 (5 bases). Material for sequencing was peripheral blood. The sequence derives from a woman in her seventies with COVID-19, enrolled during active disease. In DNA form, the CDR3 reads TGTGCCAGCATTGCCAGGGTAAATGAAAAACTGTTTTTT. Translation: CASIARVNEKLFF.